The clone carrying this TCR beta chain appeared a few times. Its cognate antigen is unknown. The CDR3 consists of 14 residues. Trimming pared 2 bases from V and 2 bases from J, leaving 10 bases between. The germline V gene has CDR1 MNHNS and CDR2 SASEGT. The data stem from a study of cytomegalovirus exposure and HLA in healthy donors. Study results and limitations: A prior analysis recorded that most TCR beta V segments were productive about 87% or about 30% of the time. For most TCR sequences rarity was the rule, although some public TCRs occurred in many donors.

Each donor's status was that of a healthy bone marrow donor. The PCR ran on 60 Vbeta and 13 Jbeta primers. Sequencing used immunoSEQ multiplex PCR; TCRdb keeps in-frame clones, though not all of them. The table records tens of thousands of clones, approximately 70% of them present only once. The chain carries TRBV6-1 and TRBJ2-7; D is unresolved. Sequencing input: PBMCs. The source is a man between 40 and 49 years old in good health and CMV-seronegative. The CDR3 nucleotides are TGTGCCAGCAGTGAAATGAGAGGTACCTACGAGCAGTACTTC. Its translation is CASSEMRGTYEQYF.